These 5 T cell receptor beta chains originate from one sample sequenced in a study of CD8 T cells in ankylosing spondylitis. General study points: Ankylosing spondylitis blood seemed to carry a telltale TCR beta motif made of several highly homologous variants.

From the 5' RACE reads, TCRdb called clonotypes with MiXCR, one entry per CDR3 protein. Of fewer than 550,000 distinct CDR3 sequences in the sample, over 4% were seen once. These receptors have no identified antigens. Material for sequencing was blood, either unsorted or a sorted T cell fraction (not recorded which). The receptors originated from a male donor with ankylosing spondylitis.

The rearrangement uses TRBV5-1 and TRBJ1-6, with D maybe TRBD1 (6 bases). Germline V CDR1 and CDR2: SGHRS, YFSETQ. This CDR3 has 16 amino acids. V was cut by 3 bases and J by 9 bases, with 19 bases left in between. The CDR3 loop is CASSWGGRGTGSPLHF. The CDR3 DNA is TGCGCCAGCAGCTGGGGGGGCCGGGGGACGGGTTCACCCCTCCACTTT.

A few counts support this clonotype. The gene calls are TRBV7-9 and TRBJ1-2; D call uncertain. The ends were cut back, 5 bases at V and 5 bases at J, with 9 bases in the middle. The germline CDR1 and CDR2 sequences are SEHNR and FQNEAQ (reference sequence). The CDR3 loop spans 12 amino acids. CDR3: CASSAGLYGYTF. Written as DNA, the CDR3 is TGTGCCAGCAGCGCGGGCCTTTATGGCTACACCTTC.

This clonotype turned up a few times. The CDR3 region has the DNA TGCGCCAGCAGTTTTACTAGCGGGGCAGAGACCCAGTACTTC. Its translation is CASSFTSGAETQYF. The chain is built from TRBV5-1 and TRBJ2-5, with 10 bases that match TRBD2. Trimming cost V 5 bases and J 4 bases; bases outside gene matches: 5. The germline V gene has CDR1 SGHRS and CDR2 YFSETQ. This CDR3 region has 14 residues.

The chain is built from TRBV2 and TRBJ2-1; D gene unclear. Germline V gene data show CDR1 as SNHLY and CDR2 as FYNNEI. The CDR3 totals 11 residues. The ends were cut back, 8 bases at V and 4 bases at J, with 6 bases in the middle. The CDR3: CASHEYNEQFF. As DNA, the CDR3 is TGTGCCAGCCATGAATACAATGAGCAGTTCTTC.

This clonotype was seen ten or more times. CDR3 DNA: TGCAGCGTTGCGTTTGCTCTTTCAAGTGAAAAACTGTTTTTT. Protein product: CSVAFALSSEKLFF. J is TRBJ1-4 and V is TRBV29-1; the D is unclear. Germline V gene data show CDR1 as SQVTM and CDR2 as ANQGSEA. V was trimmed by 4 bases and J by 7 bases, leaving 16 bases between them. The CDR3 totals 14 residues.